What follows are 5 T cell receptor beta chains derived from one specimen sequenced in a study of T cell responses to AZD1222 COVID-19 vaccine. Profiling relied on immunoSEQ multiplex PCR, and the TCRdb table lists in-frame clones only, not all of them. The sample has around 110,000 clones, 92% seen once. Material: peripheral blood, obtained on day 0 of AZD1222 vaccination. Receptors originate from an adult in good health.

The chain recombines TRBV11-1 with TRBJ1-1; TRBD1 matches 10 bases. The CDR3 extends over 15 amino acids. Trimming cost V 0 bases and J 9 bases; bases outside gene matches: 7. CDR1 is SGHAT and CDR2 is FQDESV in the germline V gene (reference sequence). The CDR3 spells CASSLARDRGRKAFF. CDR3 in DNA: TGTGCCAGCAGCTTAGCGCGGGACAGGGGCCGCAAAGCTTTCTTT.

The genes are TRBV7-8 and TRBJ2-2; tentative D call: TRBD1 (5 bases). The CDR3 loop spans 14 amino acids. V dropped 5 bases and J dropped 4 bases, with 11 bases sitting between them. Germline V gene sequence: CDR1 SGHVS, CDR2 FQNEAQ. The CDR3 here is CASSPRAVTGELFF. The DNA of the CDR3 is TGTGCCAGCAGCCCCAGGGCGGTCACCGGGGAGCTGTTTTTT.

The chain combines TRBV10-3 with TRBJ1-2; D not resolved. Per germline, CDR1 ENHRY and CDR2 SYGVKD. This CDR3 comprises 13 residues. V was clipped by 2 bases and J by 8 bases, with 12 bases between them. The CDR3 coding sequence is TGTGCCATCAGTGAGACCGACCCGATGGGCTACACCTTC. Translated, it gives CAISETDPMGYTF.

This clone was observed once. V usage is TRBV12-3 or TRBV12-4 and J usage is TRBJ1-1; TRBD1 matches at 11 bases. The J segment lost 4 bases and the V segment lost 5 bases, leaving 0 bases of the junction unmatched. The CDR3 sequence is 13 residues long. CDR3 amino acids: CASSGTGGTEAFF. In DNA form, the CDR3 reads TGTGCCAGCAGTGGGACAGGGGGCACTGAAGCTTTCTTT.

The chain carries TRBV12-3 or TRBV12-4 and TRBJ2-1; D is ambiguous. This CDR3 has 13 amino acids. V was clipped by 1 base and J by 3 bases, with 4 bases between them. The CDR3 nucleotides read TGTGCCAGCAGTTTAGGCAGCTACAATGAGCAGTTCTTC. Translation: CASSLGSYNEQFF.